The T cell receptor beta chain under discussion was sequenced for a study of blood T cell repertoires in COVID-19. This CDR3 is built from 16 residues. J was trimmed by 7 bases and V by 4 bases; bases with no gene match: 14. Germline CDR1 SGHRS, CDR2 YFSETQ. Clones were read by immunoSEQ multiplex PCR, and TCRdb kept only the in-frame ones, dropping some. This table holds 250,000 to 300,000 clones, roughly 90% found once. Material: PBMCs or T cells enriched from blood (not recorded which). This chain uses TRBV5-1 with TRBJ1-2, with 9 bases aligning to TRBD1. The source is a woman aged 40 to 50 who had recovered from COVID-19. CDR3 DNA sequence: TGCGCCAGCAGCCCATACCTACAGGGGGCGAGATCTGGCTACACCTTC. The encoded protein is CASSPYLQGARSGYTF.